The T cell receptor (beta chain) described here comes from a study of cytomegalovirus exposure and HLA in healthy donors. As for the study in general: The 100 million to 120 million unique TCR beta sequences, from approximately 170 million T cells, were found by an earlier analysis. From HLA-typed donors, an early data release held 70 million to 100 million unique TCRs. Study-wide findings and caveats: The study recorded 164 TCR beta chains that were cytomegalovirus-associated. Later on, an analysis found that several of the most significant clusters appeared to be linked to common viral pathogens, which included parvovirus B19.

The PCR employed 60 Vbeta primers together with 13 Jbeta primers. Assay: immunoSEQ multiplex PCR; the TCRdb copy retains only in-frame clones and omits some. Of 200,000 to 300,000 clones in the sample, about 83% were seen once. Comments on this clone: As yet, its antigen is unknown.

Germline V gene lookup returns CDR1 LGHNA and CDR2 YSLEER. V was shortened by 0 bases and J by 5 bases, with 11 bases between the two germline ends. The CDR3 runs 15 residues. The gene calls are TRBV4-3 and TRBJ1-5, with a tentative D call TRBD1 (5 bases). Sequenced sample: PBMCs. The origin of this receptor is a woman in her forties in good health and CMV-seropositive. CDR3 residues: CASSQDRVRDQPQHF. The CDR3, as DNA: TGCGCCAGCAGCCAAGACAGGGTTCGTGATCAGCCCCAGCATTTT.